Below are 19 T cell receptor beta chains sequenced from a single sample in a study of blood T cell repertoires in COVID-19. Some clones are missing from TCRdb's copy, which holds only in-frame ones; the method was immunoSEQ multiplex PCR. The sample lists fewer than 85,000 clones; around four fifths were seen once. Sequences were obtained from peripheral blood. These receptors were taken from a woman in her sixties with acute or convalescent COVID-19.

The CDR3 coding sequence is TGTGCCAGCAGCTCCTCGGGGCGCGGGGTCACTGAAGCTTTCTTT. This gives the protein CASSSSGRGVTEAFF. V gene TRBV7-2 combines with J gene TRBJ1-1; TRBD1 is a possible D gene (5 bases). Trimming stripped 4 bases from V and 4 bases from J, with 16 bases between. This CDR3 contains 15 residues. Germline values: CDR1 SGHTA, CDR2 FQGNSA.

The chain uses TRBV2 and TRBJ1-1; possible D gene TRBD1, 6 bases. V was clipped by 4 bases and J by 10 bases, with 16 bases between them. The CDR3 contains 13 residues. Germline assignment: CDR1 SNHLY and CDR2 FYNNEI. The CDR3 loop is CASSAERDTTAFF. CDR3 nucleotides: TGTGCCAGCAGTGCGGAACGGGACACAACAGCTTTCTTT.

CDR3 in amino acids: CAISETSANTGELFF. The CDR3 region has the DNA TGTGCCATCAGTGAGACTAGCGCGAACACCGGGGAGCTGTTTTTT. The rearrangement links TRBV10-3 to TRBJ2-2, with 7 bases matching TRBD2. This CDR3 comprises 15 residues. The V segment lost 2 bases and the J segment 0 bases; nucleotides outside the gene matches: 0. The germline V gene has CDR1 ENHRY and CDR2 SYGVKD.

The rearrangement links TRBV13 to TRBJ1-2, with 7 nucleotides matching TRBD1. CDR3 length equals 18 residues. CDR1 is PRHDT, CDR2 FYEKMQ, per germline (reference sequence). V lost 4 bases, J lost 5 bases, and 19 bases stayed unmatched. This chain's CDR3 is CASSSPRDRLGELYGYTF. Written as DNA, the CDR3 is TGTGCCAGCAGCTCCCCCCGGGACAGACTGGGGGAATTATATGGCTACACCTTC.

V and J are TRBV6-1 and TRBJ1-6; TRBD1 might be the D (5 bases). The length of the CDR3 is 13 residues. With 1 base removed from V and 19 bases from J, the gap between germline ends came to 17 bases. Germline CDR1 MNHNS, CDR2 SASEGT. The DNA for the CDR3 is TGTGCCAGCAGTGAAGTGGGGGGAAGTACCCCACACTTT. Translated: CASSEVGGSTPHF.

This clone was found a few times. V and J are TRBV10-3 and TRBJ2-2; 10 bases agree with TRBD1. The CDR3 runs 15 residues. Germline V CDR1 and CDR2: ENHRY, SYGVKD. Trimming cost V 6 bases and J 0 bases; bases outside gene matches: 1. As DNA, the CDR3 is TGTGCCATCAGGGGGACAGGGGCGAACACCGGGGAGCTGTTTTTT. Amino acids: CAIRGTGANTGELFF.

The rearrangement uses TRBV6-2 or TRBV6-3 and TRBJ2-3; D is possibly TRBD2 (7 bases). This CDR3 has 19 residues. CDR1 is MNHEY, CDR2 SVGEGT, per germline. Trimming left V 2 bases short and J 2 bases short, with 23 bases between. CDR3: CASSYGGGGLSRPTDTQYF. Written as DNA, the CDR3 is TGTGCCAGCAGTTACGGTGGCGGGGGCCTTAGTCGCCCCACAGATACGCAGTATTTT.

The rearrangement uses TRBV5-6 and TRBJ2-3; tentative D call: TRBD2 (6 bases). Between the trimmed V and J ends, which lost 2 bases and 1 base, there was a span of 11 bases. This CDR3 region has 15 residues. Germline V gene sequence: CDR1 SGHDT, CDR2 YYEEEE. CDR3 residues: CASSFPRRGTDTQYF. CDR3 coding DNA: TGTGCCAGCAGCTTCCCGCGGAGGGGCACAGATACGCAGTATTTT.

The gene calls are TRBV5-5 and TRBJ1-5; D perhaps matches TRBD1 (5 bases). V dropped 0 bases and J dropped 6 bases, with 7 bases sitting between them. The CDR3 totals 13 residues. Germline V gene lookup returns CDR1 SGHKS and CDR2 YYEKEE (reference sequence). The CDR3: CASSLAGGQPQHF. The CDR3 DNA reads as TGTGCCAGCAGCTTGGCCGGGGGTCAGCCCCAGCATTTT.

This chain uses TRBV7-8 with TRBJ1-5; the D is unclear. Per the germline V gene, CDR1 is SGHVS and CDR2 is FQNEAQ. Trimming shortened V by 1 base and J by 1 base, and 14 bases separated the two germline ends. This CDR3 has 17 amino acids. The chain's CDR3 is CASSLVHHPKSNQPQHF. CDR3 sequence (DNA): TGTGCCAGCAGCTTAGTGCACCACCCTAAGAGCAATCAGCCCCAGCATTTT.

The J gene is TRBJ2-1, the V gene TRBV6-1, with 7 bases matching TRBD1. The V segment lost 2 bases and the J segment 7 bases; nucleotides outside the gene matches: 11. Per the germline V gene, CDR1 is MNHNS and CDR2 is SASEGT. The CDR3 has 16 amino acids. The CDR3 nucleotides are TGTGCCAGCAGTGAATGGGGCAGGGGGAAGGATAATGAGCAGTTCTTC. Translation: CASSEWGRGKDNEQFF.

This sequence joins TRBV5-1 and TRBJ1-4; TRBD1 aligns across 8 bases. Unmatched junction bases numbered 3, after V lost 2 bases and J lost 0 bases. Germline V CDR1 and CDR2: SGHRS, YFSETQ. This CDR3 region has 16 residues. CDR3 nucleotide sequence: TGCGCCAGCAGCTTCGGACAGGGTCCAACTAATGAAAAACTGTTTTTT. It codes for CASSFGQGPTNEKLFF.

The V gene is TRBV21-1, the J gene TRBJ2-3; the listed D gene, TRBD1, was not tested against the DNA. TRBV21-1 counts as a pseudogene. This CDR3 region has 12 residues. This CDR3 reads CASSNGRGTQYF. The CDR3 nucleotides read TGTGCCAGCAGCAATGGCAGGGGAACGCAGTATTTT.

The chain has TRBV7-9 and TRBJ1-2; D is unclear. Trimming cost V 11 bases and J 8 bases, with 27 bases left between them. Germline V gene data show CDR1 as SEHNR and CDR2 as FQNEAQ (reference sequence). This CDR3 has 15 amino acids. CDR3 nucleotides: TGTGCCGCGCTAAACGCGGAAGCGCGATTGGTCGGCTACACCTTC. Translated, it gives CAALNAEARLVGYTF.

This chain uses TRBV6-2 or TRBV6-3 with TRBJ2-1; D gene ambiguous. Germline values: CDR1 MNHEY, CDR2 SVGEGT. The ends were cut back, 2 bases at V and 1 base at J, with 9 bases in the middle. CDR3 size: 15 residues. CDR3 in amino acids: CASSYRDSSYNEQFF. The CDR3 coding sequence is TGTGCCAGCAGTTACCGCGACTCATCCTACAATGAGCAGTTCTTC.

The rearrangement uses TRBV7-2 and TRBJ1-2; D may be TRBD1 (6 bases). Germline values: CDR1 SGHTA, CDR2 FQGNSA. This CDR3 is built from 15 residues. Trimming stripped 4 bases from V and 2 bases from J, with 14 bases between. The CDR3 protein is CASSSAGGRNYGYTF. CDR3 nucleotides: TGTGCCAGCAGCTCGGCGGGGGGGCGCAACTATGGCTACACCTTC.

This clone was seen a few times. The chain recombines TRBV11-3 with TRBJ2-1, with 7 nucleotides matching TRBD2. From germline, CDR1 is SGHNT and CDR2 YENEEA. The CDR3 spans 15 residues. Trimming at V came to 4 bases and at J to 4 bases, leaving 7 bases not matched to a gene. CDR3 DNA: TGTGCCAGCAGCTCCCAGCGGGATCAGTACAATGAGCAGTTCTTC. Translation gives CASSSQRDQYNEQFF.

The chain uses TRBV12-3 or TRBV12-4 and TRBJ1-1; D call uncertain. V was clipped by 6 bases and J by 4 bases, with 12 bases between them. The CDR3 sequence is 13 residues long. CDR3 amino acids: CASREARSTEAFF. CDR3 sequence (DNA): TGTGCCAGCAGGGAGGCTAGGAGCACTGAAGCTTTCTTT.

The chain couples TRBV3-1 (or the pseudogene TRBV3-2) to TRBJ2-3, with D perhaps matching TRBD2 (7 bases). This CDR3 spans 16 amino acids. The germline V gene has CDR1 LGHDT and CDR2 YNNKEL (reference sequence). Between the trimmed V and J ends, which lost 0 bases and 0 bases, there was a span of 10 bases. The CDR3 is CASSQDGGLSTDTQYF. CDR3 nucleotides: TGTGCCAGCAGCCAAGACGGGGGGCTTAGCACAGATACGCAGTATTTT.